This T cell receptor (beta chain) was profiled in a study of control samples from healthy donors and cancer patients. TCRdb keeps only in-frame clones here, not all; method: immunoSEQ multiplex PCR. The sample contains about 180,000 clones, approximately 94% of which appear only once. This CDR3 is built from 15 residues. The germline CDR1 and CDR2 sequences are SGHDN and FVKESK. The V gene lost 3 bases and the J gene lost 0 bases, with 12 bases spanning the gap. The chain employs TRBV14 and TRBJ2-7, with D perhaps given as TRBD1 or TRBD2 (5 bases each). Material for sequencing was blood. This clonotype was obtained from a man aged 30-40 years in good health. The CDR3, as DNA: TGTGCCAGCAGCCACCCCGGGACGCCCTCCTACGAGCAGTACTTC. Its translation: CASSHPGTPSYEQYF.